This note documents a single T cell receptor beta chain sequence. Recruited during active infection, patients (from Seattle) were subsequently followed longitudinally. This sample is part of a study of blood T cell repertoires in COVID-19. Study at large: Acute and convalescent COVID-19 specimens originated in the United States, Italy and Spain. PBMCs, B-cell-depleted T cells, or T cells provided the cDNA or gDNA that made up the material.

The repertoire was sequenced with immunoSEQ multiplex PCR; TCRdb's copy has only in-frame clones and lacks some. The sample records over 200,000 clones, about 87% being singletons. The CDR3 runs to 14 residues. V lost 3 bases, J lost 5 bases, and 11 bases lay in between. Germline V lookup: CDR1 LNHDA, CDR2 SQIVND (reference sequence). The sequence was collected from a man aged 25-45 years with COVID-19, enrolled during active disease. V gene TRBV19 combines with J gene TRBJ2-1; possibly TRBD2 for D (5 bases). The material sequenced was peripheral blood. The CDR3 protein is CASSIRTSNNEQFF. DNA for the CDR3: TGTGCCAGTAGTATCCGCACTAGTAACAATGAGCAGTTCTTC.